A single sample is the source of the 28 T cell receptor beta chains below, sequenced in a study of cytomegalovirus exposure and HLA in healthy donors. TCRdb's copy holds only in-frame clones and misses some; the assay was immunoSEQ multiplex PCR. Of about 240,000 clones in the sample, roughly 86% were seen once. Sequenced sample: PBMCs. The receptors stem from a woman between 25 and 40 years old in good health and CMV-seropositive.

The rearrangement joins TRBV5-1 to TRBJ2-3, with D possibly matching TRBD1 (5 bases). Germline V gives CDR1 SGHRS, CDR2 YFSETQ. This CDR3 is 16 amino acids long. Trimming removed 0 bases from V and 2 bases from J, with 13 bases in between. CDR3 coding DNA: TGCGCCAGCAGCTTGGTTTGGGGCAGCAACACAGATACGCAGTATTTT. Residues: CASSLVWGSNTDTQYF.

This clone came up a few times. The V call is TRBV5-4, the J call TRBJ2-7; unclear D gene. The germline V and J ends were trimmed by 0 bases and 1 base, with 5 bases remaining between them. Germline assignment: CDR1 SGHNT and CDR2 YYREEE (reference sequence). The CDR3 is made up of 13 amino acids. The CDR3 sequence: CASSLGNSYEQYF. CDR3 sequence (DNA): TGTGCCAGCAGCTTGGGTAATTCCTACGAGCAGTACTTC.

This clone appeared once. The gene calls are TRBV2 and TRBJ2-1, with a weak D call TRBD1 (5 bases). Germline lookup yields CDR1 SNHLY and CDR2 FYNNEI. This CDR3 contains 13 residues. V gave up 6 bases and J gave up 1 base, with 7 bases separating them. CDR3 nucleotides: TGTGCCAGCAGGGACATATCCTACAATGAGCAGTTCTTC. This encodes CASRDISYNEQFF.

The V call is TRBV7-8, the J call TRBJ1-3, with D perhaps matching TRBD1 (5 bases). Germline CDR1 and CDR2: SGHVS and FQNEAQ. Trimming cost V 4 bases and J 4 bases, with 14 bases left between them. The CDR3 covers 15 residues. The CDR3 reads CASSWGVASGNTIYF. Here the CDR3 DNA reads TGTGCCAGCAGCTGGGGGGTAGCATCAGGAAACACCATATATTTT.

The gene calls are TRBV19 and TRBJ1-1; 11 nucleotides match TRBD1. Trimming removed 7 bases from V and 3 bases from J; junction bases left unmatched: 22. The germline V gene has CDR1 LNHDA and CDR2 SQIVND (reference sequence). The CDR3 length is 20 residues. The CDR3 region is CASTPGQGARWVARDTEAFF. The CDR3 DNA reads TGTGCCAGTACCCCCGGACAGGGGGCACGATGGGTCGCGCGGGACACTGAAGCTTTCTTT.

The chain recombines TRBV28 with TRBJ2-7; TRBD1 matches at 8 bases. Trimming removed 2 bases from V and 6 bases from J; junction bases left unmatched: 6. The CDR3 has 14 residues. From germline, CDR1 is MDHEN and CDR2 SYDVKM. The CDR3 DNA reads TGTGCCAGCAGTTTACCCCCTACAGGGGGCGAGCAGTACTTC. It specifies CASSLPPTGGEQYF.

This clone was seen a handful of times. V and J are TRBV28 and TRBJ2-7; tentative D call: TRBD2 (6 bases). V dropped 8 bases and J dropped 0 bases, with 17 bases sitting between them. This CDR3 region has 15 residues. In germline, CDR1 is MDHEN, CDR2 SYDVKM. As DNA, the CDR3 is TGTGCCAGCCAGGAGGGCGGAGTAAGCTCCTACGAGCAGTACTTC. It translates to CASQEGGVSSYEQYF.

The chain joins TRBV4-1 to TRBJ2-1, with D tentatively TRBD2 (7 bases). V was clipped by 0 bases and J by 6 bases, with 18 bases between them. This CDR3 contains 17 residues. The germline V gene encodes CDR1 MGHRA and CDR2 YSYEKL. The CDR3 here is CASSQDISAGAPNEQFF. DNA of the CDR3: TGCGCCAGCAGCCAAGATATATCTGCGGGGGCCCCCAATGAGCAGTTCTTC.

This clone has only one observation. One junction end does not reproduce the germline sequence, and a read error may be involved. This CDR3 is CASTPGGF. DNA of the CDR3: TGTGCCAGCACCCCCGGGGGTTTT. The chain uses TRBV9 and TRBJ1-3; D may be TRBD1 (5 bases). Looked up from germline, CDR1 is SGDLS and CDR2 is YYNGEE. There are 8 residues in the CDR3.

The J gene is TRBJ2-7, the V gene TRBV29-1, with a possible D match to TRBD1 (6 bases). This CDR3 contains 13 residues. Trimming removed 3 bases from V and 3 bases from J, with 12 bases in between. The germline CDR1 and CDR2 sequences are SQVTM and ANQGSEA. The CDR3 DNA reads TGCAGCGTTGAGGGGGCCTCACGCTACGAGCAGTACTTC. Its protein product is CSVEGASRYEQYF.

The rearrangement links TRBV9 to TRBJ2-5, with D maybe TRBD2 (6 bases). The V gene lost 4 bases and the J gene lost 1 base, with 17 bases spanning the gap. The CDR3 contains 16 residues. Germline V gene data show CDR1 as SGDLS and CDR2 as YYNGEE. The chain's CDR3 is CASSPGWAGIQETQYF. The CDR3, as DNA: TGTGCCAGCAGCCCCGGATGGGCGGGGATCCAAGAGACCCAGTACTTC.

This rearrangement joins TRBV5-1 to TRBJ1-2, with 10 bases fitting TRBD1. The CDR3 has 16 residues. In germline, CDR1 is SGHRS, CDR2 YFSETQ. The trim removed 6 bases at V and 0 bases at J, leaving 8 bases unmatched. The CDR3 DNA reads TGCGCCAGCATTCCGGGACAGGGGCGTTCTAACTATGGCTACACCTTC. Its translation: CASIPGQGRSNYGYTF. The complete variable domain, with remaining parts taken from reference TRBV5-1 and TRBJ1-2, reads KAGVTQTPRYLIKTRGQQVTLSCSPISGHRSVSWYQQTPGQGLQFLFEYFSETQRNKGNFPGRFSGRQFSNSRSEMNVSTLELGDSALYLCASIPGQGRSNYGYTFGSGTRLTVV.

This chain links TRBV7-3 with TRBJ1-1, with unresolved D. CDR3 length: 14 amino acids. The V and J ends lost 5 bases and 4 bases respectively, with 14 bases between them. In germline, CDR1 is SGHTA, CDR2 FQGTGA. CDR3 nucleotides: TGTGCCAGCAGCCCCAGCGGCCGGAGCACTGAAGCTTTCTTT. Translating it yields CASSPSGRSTEAFF.

The chain carries TRBV7-2 and TRBJ2-7, with TRBD1 as a possible D gene (5 bases). The ends were cut back, 5 bases at V and 5 bases at J, with 10 bases in the middle. The CDR3 is 12 residues long. Germline lookup yields CDR1 SGHTA and CDR2 FQGNSA. The CDR3 region has the DNA TGTGCCAGCAGCCGCAACAGGAACGAGCAGTACTTC. It translates to CASSRNRNEQYF.

This clone was counted a single time. The chain uses TRBV5-1 and TRBJ1-1, with TRBD1 identical over 7 bases. Trimming at V came to 0 bases and at J to 1 base, leaving 3 bases not matched to a gene. Germline-derived CDR1 and CDR2 are SGHRS and YFSETQ. This CDR3 is built from 15 residues. CDR3 coding DNA: TGCGCCAGCAGCTTGGGGCAGGGGGGGAACACTGAAGCTTTCTTT. Amino acids: CASSLGQGGNTEAFF. Using reference TRBV5-1 and TRBJ1-1 for the parts outside the CDR3, the full variable domain is KAGVTQTPRYLIKTRGQQVTLSCSPISGHRSVSWYQQTPGQGLQFLFEYFSETQRNKGNFPGRFSGRQFSNSRSEMNVSTLELGDSALYLCASSLGQGGNTEAFFGQGTRLTVV.

The chain joins TRBV10-2 to TRBJ2-3, with 9 bases fitting TRBD2. The CDR3 extends over 18 amino acids. The V segment lost 3 bases and the J segment 2 bases; nucleotides outside the gene matches: 12. Germline-derived CDR1 and CDR2 are WSHSY and SAAADI. The CDR3 loop is CASSDVAGGPGFTDTQYF. For the CDR3, the DNA is TGCGCCAGCAGTGATGTTGCGGGAGGGCCAGGTTTCACAGATACGCAGTATTTT.

V gene TRBV27 combines with J gene TRBJ1-5, with a possible D match to TRBD1 (6 bases). Trimming took off 5 bases at V and 6 bases at J, with 11 bases between the two ends. Looked up from germline, CDR1 is MNHEY and CDR2 is SMNVEV (reference sequence). CDR3 length: 13 amino acids. The CDR3 coding sequence is TGTGCCAGCAGTCCAGGACAGACTCAGCCCCAGCATTTT. Translation: CASSPGQTQPQHF.

The CDR3 loop is CASASGSSYNEQFF. CDR3 nucleotide sequence: TGTGCCAGCGCGAGCGGGAGCTCCTACAATGAGCAGTTCTTC. This chain links TRBV18 with TRBJ2-1; 8 nucleotides agree with TRBD2. Germline CDR1 KGHSH, CDR2 LQKENI. Germline trimming cut 8 bases from V and 0 bases from J; bases unmatched to any gene: 3. This CDR3 region has 14 residues.

The chain carries TRBV6-1 and TRBJ1-2; D may be TRBD1 (5 bases). Germline V gives CDR1 MNHNS, CDR2 SASEGT. The V gene lost 6 bases and the J gene lost 2 bases, with 10 bases spanning the gap. The CDR3 loop spans 13 amino acids. Here the CDR3 DNA reads TGTGCCAGCAGCATCACAGGCAACTATGGCTACACCTTC. It is translated as CASSITGNYGYTF.

The chain has TRBV6-1 and TRBJ1-2; D ambiguous. Between the trimmed V and J ends, which lost 1 base and 5 bases, there was a span of 2 bases. Germline CDR1 MNHNS, CDR2 SASEGT. The CDR3 sequence is 11 residues long. CDR3: CASSEVYGYTF. CDR3 DNA: TGTGCCAGCAGTGAAGTATATGGCTACACCTTC.

This clone was seen only once. V and J are TRBV30 and TRBJ2-3, with TRBD2 matching 9 bases. Germline trimming cut 3 bases from V and 4 bases from J; bases unmatched to any gene: 5. Germline CDR1 reads GTSNPN; CDR2 reads SVGIG (reference sequence). The length of the CDR3 is 14 residues. CDR3 in DNA: TGTGCCTGGAGAGTCGGCGGGAGGGCAGATACGCAGTATTTT. It codes for CAWRVGGRADTQYF. The full variable domain, completed using reference TRBV30 and TRBJ2-3, is SQTIHQWPATLVQPVGSPLSLECTVEGTSNPNLYWYRQAAGRGLQLLFYSVGIGQISSEVPQNLSASRPQDRQFILSSKKLLLSDSGFYLCAWRVGGRADTQYFGPGTRLTVL.

This clone came up once. V usage is TRBV10-2 and J usage is TRBJ1-1, with D uncertain. The germline V gene has CDR1 WSHSY and CDR2 SAAADI. Trimming pared 6 bases from V and 5 bases from J, leaving 13 bases between. This CDR3 region has 13 residues. CDR3 region: CASREEGRTEAFF. The CDR3 nucleotides are TGCGCCAGCAGGGAGGAGGGAAGGACTGAAGCTTTCTTT.

The V call is TRBV18, the J call TRBJ2-1; TRBD2 aligns across 7 bases. The CDR3 has 16 amino acids. Trimming took 5 bases from V and 8 from J; bases not matched to a gene: 15. Germline V gives CDR1 KGHSH, CDR2 LQKENI. In DNA form, the CDR3 reads TGTGCCAGCTCAGGTGGACTAGGGATAATTTTCGATGAGCAGTTCTTC. Residues: CASSGGLGIIFDEQFF. Using reference TRBV18 and TRBJ2-1 for the parts outside the CDR3, the full variable domain is NAGVMQNPRHLVRRRGQEARLRCSPMKGHSHVYWYRQLPEEGLKFMVYLQKENIIDESGMPKERFSAEFPKEGPSILRIQQVVRGDSAAYFCASSGGLGIIFDEQFFGPGTRLTVL.

The V and J genes are TRBV28 and TRBJ1-3, with TRBD1 matching over 7 bases. Unmatched junction bases numbered 8, after V lost 6 bases and J lost 0 bases. CDR3 length equals 16 residues. The germline V gene encodes CDR1 MDHEN and CDR2 SYDVKM. The CDR3 region has the DNA TGTGCCAGCAGCCTGGGACAGACGATCTCTGGAAACACCATATATTTT. Encoded protein: CASSLGQTISGNTIYF.

This chain joins TRBV27 and TRBJ2-2; maybe TRBD2 (6 bases). The CDR3 sequence is 13 residues long. Germline V lookup: CDR1 MNHEY, CDR2 SMNVEV (reference sequence). The V gene lost 5 bases and the J gene lost 4 bases, with 8 bases spanning the gap. In DNA form, the CDR3 reads TGTGCCAGCAGTACCGGGGGCACCGGGGAGCTGTTTTTT. Protein sequence: CASSTGGTGELFF.

About this clone itself: The sample contains more than one DNA sequence encoding this CDR3. The chain recombines TRBV5-1 with TRBJ2-5; no clear D gene. Trimming cost V 0 bases and J 5 bases, with 2 bases left between them. The CDR3 runs 11 residues. CDR1 is SGHRS, CDR2 YFSETQ, per germline. The CDR3 loop is CASSLAETQYF. CDR3 sequence (DNA): TGCGCCAGCAGCTTGGCTGAGACCCAGTACTTC. The full variable domain, rest sourced from reference TRBV5-1 and TRBJ2-5, is KAGVTQTPRYLIKTRGQQVTLSCSPISGHRSVSWYQQTPGQGLQFLFEYFSETQRNKGNFPGRFSGRQFSNSRSEMNVSTLELGDSALYLCASSLAETQYFGPGTRLLVL.

V usage is TRBV29-1 and J usage is TRBJ2-7; D is perhaps TRBD1 (6 bases). Germline-derived CDR1 and CDR2 are SQVTM and ANQGSEA. V lost 5 bases to trimming and J lost 0 bases, with 11 bases between them. The CDR3 extends over 13 amino acids. CDR3 nucleotide sequence: TGCAGCGTTAGGGGGATAAACTCCTACGAGCAGTACTTC. It is translated as CSVRGINSYEQYF.

In this sample, this clone turned up once. The chain couples TRBV6-1 to TRBJ1-1; D perhaps matches TRBD1 (5 bases). CDR1 is MNHNS and CDR2 is SASEGT in the germline V gene. The V gene lost 4 bases and the J gene lost 0 bases, with 9 bases spanning the gap. This CDR3 has 14 residues. The CDR3, as DNA: TGTGCCAGCAGTGGACAGCCCATGAACACTGAAGCTTTCTTT. This translates into CASSGQPMNTEAFF.